The 24 T cell receptor beta chains presented below share a single source sample, sequenced in a study of cytomegalovirus exposure and HLA in healthy donors. Amplification used 60 Vbeta primers and 13 Jbeta primers. Assay used: immunoSEQ multiplex PCR; TCRdb lists only in-frame clones, some missing. The repertoire consists of 130,000 or so clones, with roughly 73% occurring once and the leading ten covering 1.5% to 2%. Specimen: PBMCs. These receptor sequences come from a female donor in good health and CMV-seronegative.

This clone showed up just a few times. The chain couples TRBV27 to TRBJ1-5; D is uncertain. The germline V gene has CDR1 MNHEY and CDR2 SMNVEV (reference sequence). The CDR3 is 17 residues long. Trimming took 5 bases from V and 3 from J, leaving 20 bases between them. The CDR3 DNA reads as TGTGCCAGCAGTCCGAGTAGGTACAGCCTAAACAATCAGCCCCAGCATTTT. It is translated as CASSPSRYSLNNQPQHF.

The chain is built from TRBV10-2 and TRBJ2-7; 11 bases line up with TRBD2. Losses at the gene ends were 5 bases for V and 3 bases for J; bases not matched to a gene: 12. The germline gives CDR1 WSHSY, CDR2 SAAADI. The CDR3 has 17 residues. CDR3 bases: TGCGCCAGCAGTAGGGATGCGGCGACTAGCGGGATCTACGAGCAGTACTTC. This gives the protein CASSRDAATSGIYEQYF.

The V gene is TRBV5-1, the J gene TRBJ2-7; possibly TRBD2 for D (6 bases). Germline assignment: CDR1 SGHRS and CDR2 YFSETQ. The CDR3 runs to 15 residues. The germline V and J ends were trimmed by 4 bases and 2 bases, with 16 bases remaining between them. This CDR3 reads CASSLESGYPYEQYF. CDR3 nucleotide sequence: TGCGCCAGCAGCCTGGAGAGCGGGTACCCCTACGAGCAGTACTTC.

DNA of the CDR3: TGTGCCAGCAGGTTACTAGATATGATAGAGACCCAGTACTTC. Translating gives CASRLLDMIETQYF. This chain uses TRBV6-4 with TRBJ2-5; tentatively, D is TRBD2 (5 bases). The V gene's germline CDR1 is MRHNA and CDR2 SNTAGT. This CDR3 contains 14 residues. V shed 6 bases and J shed 4 bases, with 15 bases lying between them.

This chain joins TRBV4-1 and TRBJ2-5; D perhaps matches TRBD2 (7 bases). The V end lost 1 base, the J end lost 10 bases, and 22 bases lay between the germline ends. There are 16 residues in the CDR3. Germline CDR1 reads MGHRA; CDR2 reads YSYEKL. This chain's CDR3 is CASSQAWGGARMVQYF. The DNA of the CDR3 is TGCGCCAGCAGCCAAGCCTGGGGGGGGGCGCGGATGGTCCAGTACTTC.

The V gene is TRBV19, the J gene TRBJ2-3; the match to TRBD1 covers 10 bases. CDR1 and CDR2 from the germline V gene are LNHDA and SQIVND (reference sequence). V lost 10 bases, J lost 3 bases, and 4 bases stayed unmatched. The length of the CDR3 is 13 residues. The CDR3 spells CAIRQGATDTQYF. Written as DNA, the CDR3 is TGTGCCATAAGACAGGGGGCGACAGATACGCAGTATTTT.

This sequence joins TRBV5-4 and TRBJ2-7; 15 positions match TRBD2. This CDR3 region has 19 residues. The germline V gene encodes CDR1 SGHNT and CDR2 YYREEE (reference sequence). Trimming cost V 4 bases and J 3 bases; bases outside gene matches: 14. The CDR3 nucleotides read TGTGCCAGCAGCAGATCTGGACTAGCGGGAGGGGACGGGAACTACGAGCAGTACTTC. Encoded protein: CASSRSGLAGGDGNYEQYF.

This chain joins TRBV7-9 and TRBJ2-7, with 11 bases lining up with TRBD1. This CDR3 has 14 residues. The germline gives CDR1 SEHNR, CDR2 FQNEAQ (reference sequence). The trim removed 5 bases at V and 2 bases at J, leaving 2 bases unmatched. CDR3 in DNA: TGTGCCAGCAGCGGGGGACAGGGGGCCTACGAGCAGTACTTC. Amino acid sequence: CASSGGQGAYEQYF.

The chain combines TRBV28 with TRBJ2-1, with TRBD2 as a possible D gene (6 bases). CDR1 and CDR2 from the germline V gene are MDHEN and SYDVKM. V was clipped by 7 bases and J by 8 bases, with 21 bases between them. CDR3 length: 15 amino acids. The CDR3 DNA follows: TGTGCCAGCACCCCCTTAGGCCGGGGGACGGATGAGCAGTTCTTC. Translating it yields CASTPLGRGTDEQFF.

This clone has a single count. The chain uses TRBV18 and TRBJ2-7; possible D gene TRBD2, 6 bases. This CDR3 has 13 residues. V shed 6 bases and J shed 5 bases, with 14 bases lying between them. The V gene's germline CDR1 is KGHSH and CDR2 LQKENI. The CDR3 is CASSSLGGDEQYF. CDR3 in DNA: TGTGCCAGCTCGTCCTTGGGGGGTGACGAGCAGTACTTC.

The chain combines TRBV6-1 with TRBJ2-7; TRBD2 aligns across 7 bases. This CDR3 contains 15 residues. V was pared by 1 base and J by 2 bases, with 5 bases of the junction left unmatched. Germline CDR1 MNHNS, CDR2 SASEGT. DNA for the CDR3: TGTGCCAGCAGTGAAGGGGGGGGTCTACCCTACGAGCAGTACTTC. Amino acid sequence: CASSEGGGLPYEQYF.

The chain joins TRBV25-1 to TRBJ2-3; a weak D match, TRBD1 (7 bases). Germline values: CDR1 MGHDK, CDR2 SYGVNS. The V gene lost 3 bases and the J gene lost 2 bases, with 9 bases spanning the gap. CDR3 size: 14 residues. CDR3 sequence reads: CASSDRGDTDTQYF. The CDR3 DNA is TGTGCCAGCAGTGACAGGGGGGACACAGATACGCAGTATTTT.

Of note for this clone: Its ends do not fully match the called genes, so a read error is possible. This chain connects TRBV7-9 to TRBJ2-1; D possibly corresponds to TRBD2 (5 bases). The CDR3 contains 15 residues. The germline CDR1 and CDR2 sequences are SEHNR and FQNEAQ (reference sequence). CDR3 sequence (DNA): TGTTCCAGCAGCGCGGTTGGGGAGTTTGGCAATGAGCAGTTCTTC. Translating gives CSSSAVGEFGNEQFF.

CDR3 residues: CASSRSTGWNGYTF. The CDR3 DNA sequence: TGTGCCAGCAGTCGATCGACAGGGTGGAATGGCTACACCTTC. V and J are TRBV6-5 and TRBJ1-2; 7 bases are a match to TRBD1. This CDR3 is 14 amino acids long. Trimming took 5 bases from V and 6 from J; bases not matched to a gene: 9. Germline V lookup: CDR1 MNHEY, CDR2 SVGAGI.

The V gene is TRBV28, the J gene TRBJ1-6, with 9 positions matching TRBD1. Germline lookup yields CDR1 MDHEN and CDR2 SYDVKM. J was trimmed by 9 bases and V by 6 bases; bases with no gene match: 9. The CDR3 is 15 amino acids. DNA of the CDR3: TGTGCCAGCAGGGTGACGGGGACAGGGTCTTCACCCCTCCACTTT. It encodes CASRVTGTGSSPLHF.

The rearrangement joins TRBV18 to TRBJ1-5; 8 bases fit TRBD1. In germline, CDR1 is KGHSH, CDR2 LQKENI. The J segment lost 3 bases and the V segment lost 6 bases, leaving 7 bases of the junction unmatched. The length of the CDR3 is 15 residues. The CDR3 spells CASSLRTGNNQPQHF. The CDR3 DNA is TGTGCCAGCTCCCTACGGACAGGGAACAATCAGCCCCAGCATTTT.

This clone was seen ten or more times. The chain employs TRBV9 and TRBJ1-1; D perhaps matches TRBD1 (6 bases). The V gene lost 2 bases and the J gene lost 1 base, with 6 bases spanning the gap. Germline V gene data show CDR1 as SGDLS and CDR2 as YYNGEE. The CDR3 consists of 13 residues. For the CDR3, the DNA is TGTGCCAGCAGCGTCAGGGGGAACACTGAAGCTTTCTTT. As protein: CASSVRGNTEAFF.

V usage is TRBV6-1 and J usage is TRBJ2-3, with D perhaps matching TRBD1 (6 bases). Germline assignment: CDR1 MNHNS and CDR2 SASEGT. Trimming stripped 6 bases from V and 2 bases from J, with 9 bases between. This CDR3 is 13 amino acids long. CDR3 loop: CASRDSSTDTQYF. CDR3 DNA sequence: TGTGCCAGCAGGGACAGTTCCACAGATACGCAGTATTTT.

The gene calls are TRBV6-6 and TRBJ1-2, with 7 bases fitting TRBD1. With 4 bases clipped from V and 8 bases from J, the junction kept 10 bases outside the gene matches. CDR3 length: 14 amino acids. From germline, CDR1 is MNHNY and CDR2 SVGAGI (reference sequence). The CDR3 loop reads CASSSPTGLGGYTF. The CDR3 DNA follows: TGTGCCAGCAGTTCTCCGACAGGGTTAGGGGGCTACACCTTC.

This clone showed up just a few times. This chain links TRBV25-1 with TRBJ2-3; D is perhaps TRBD2 (5 bases). Germline V lookup: CDR1 MGHDK, CDR2 SYGVNS. The CDR3 consists of 14 residues. The ends were cut back, 5 bases at V and 2 bases at J, with 11 bases in the middle. CDR3 DNA: TGTGCCAGCAGTCCTTCGGGATACACAGATACGCAGTATTTT. It encodes CASSPSGYTDTQYF.

The chain has TRBV19 and TRBJ1-2, with D unresolved. The CDR3 runs 13 residues. The V end was cut by 2 bases, the J end by 0 bases, with 4 bases between. The V gene's germline CDR1 is LNHDA and CDR2 SQIVND (reference sequence). The CDR3, as DNA: TGTGCCAGTAGTATAACAACTAACTATGGCTACACCTTC. Its protein product is CASSITTNYGYTF.

The J gene is TRBJ2-1, the V gene TRBV10-3; 9 positions agree with TRBD2. CDR3 size: 17 residues. Trimming at V came to 0 bases and at J to 6 bases, leaving 9 bases not matched to a gene. Germline-derived CDR1 and CDR2 are ENHRY and SYGVKD. The CDR3 coding sequence is TGTGCCATCAGTGAGTCGACGGGCGGGAGGGGGGGCAATGAGCAGTTCTTC. This encodes CAISESTGGRGGNEQFF.

J is TRBJ1-5 and V is TRBV6-5; D uncertain. CDR3 length equals 12 residues. Per germline, CDR1 MNHEY and CDR2 SVGAGI. With 2 bases removed from V and 6 bases from J, the gap between germline ends came to 5 bases. CDR3 sequence: CASSYGGQPQHF. DNA for the CDR3: TGTGCCAGCAGTTACGGAGGTCAGCCCCAGCATTTT.

The genes are TRBV13 and TRBJ1-1; TRBD1 matches at 7 bases. After removal of 0 bases from V and 9 bases from J, the junction contained 1 base not matched to a gene. Germline V gene data show CDR1 as PRHDT and CDR2 as FYEKMQ (reference sequence). The CDR3 has 12 residues. CDR3 sequence: CASSLGGGQAFF. In DNA form, the CDR3 reads TGTGCCAGCAGCTTAGGAGGGGGCCAAGCTTTCTTT.